The clone carrying this T cell receptor (beta chain) showed up many times. These data belong to a study of T cells in Graves' hyperthyroidism and ophthalmopathy. CDR3 size: 12 residues. CDR1 and CDR2 (germline): SGHRS, YFSETQ. The V end lost 3 bases, the J end lost 8 bases, and 11 bases lay between the germline ends. RNA transcripts provided the source from which TCR beta CDR3 regions were amplified. When the TCR CDR3 underwent first-round RT-PCR, the HTBI primer set was used. TCRdb reprocessed the multiplex PCR reads with MiXCR, giving one entry per CDR3 protein. Altogether 310,000 or so distinct CDR3 sequences are present, 15% to 20% being singletons, with the ten largest covering approximately 60%.

The sequence came from a woman aged 55-70 years with Graves' ophthalmopathy. The chain recombines TRBV5-1 with TRBJ1-2; D might be TRBD1 (6 bases). Sequencing was done on a sample of blood. The CDR3 spells CASSYNRDGYTF. The CDR3 DNA is TGCGCCAGCAGCTACAACAGGGACGGCTACACCTTC.